These 17 T cell receptor beta chains share one sample of origin, sequenced in a study of shared clonotypes between healthy human individuals. The assay was immunoSEQ multiplex PCR, and TCRdb's table has in-frame clones only and misses some. The sample holds around 530,000 clones, around 76% seen once. The specimen sequenced was PBMCs. These receptors all come from a woman in her thirties or forties in good health. Some clones in this sample may be carry-over from other donors' samples.

In this sample, this clone turned up a few times. The gene calls are TRBV5-1 and TRBJ2-7; D is perhaps TRBD1 (7 bases). Between the trimmed V and J ends, which lost 5 bases and 1 base, there was a span of 16 bases. Germline loops: CDR1 SGHRS, CDR2 YFSETQ. The CDR3 consists of 15 residues. As DNA, the CDR3 is TGCGCCAGCAGAGGCGGCGGGACAGATTCCTACGAGCAGTACTTC. Its protein product is CASRGGGTDSYEQYF. Drawing the rest from reference TRBV5-1 and TRBJ2-7, the complete variable domain is KAGVTQTPRYLIKTRGQQVTLSCSPISGHRSVSWYQQTPGQGLQFLFEYFSETQRNKGNFPGRFSGRQFSNSRSEMNVSTLELGDSALYLCASRGGGTDSYEQYFGPGTRLTVT.

This clone was recorded only once. The V and J genes are TRBV6-5 and TRBJ2-7; 9 bases are shared with TRBD1. The CDR3 contains 13 residues. V shed 6 bases, J shed 3 bases, and the junction held 3 bases outside the gene matches. CDR1 MNHEY and CDR2 SVGAGI come from the germline V gene. In nucleotides, the CDR3 is TGTGCCAGCAGAAGGGACAGGGACTACGAGCAGTACTTC. Protein sequence: CASRRDRDYEQYF.

The chain has TRBV5-1 and TRBJ2-7; TRBD1 aligns across 7 bases. This CDR3 has 14 amino acids. Germline CDR1 and CDR2: SGHRS and YFSETQ. V was pared by 4 bases and J by 6 bases, with 10 bases of the junction left unmatched. The CDR3 nucleotides read TGCGCCAGCAGCCCCCGGGACAGCCCTCGCGAGCAGTACTTC. This translates into CASSPRDSPREQYF. Full variable domain (missing parts from reference TRBV5-1 and TRBJ2-7): KAGVTQTPRYLIKTRGQQVTLSCSPISGHRSVSWYQQTPGQGLQFLFEYFSETQRNKGNFPGRFSGRQFSNSRSEMNVSTLELGDSALYLCASSPRDSPREQYFGPGTRLTVT.

In its sample, this clone was seen once. The chain recombines TRBV10-3 with TRBJ2-3, with D tentatively TRBD1 (5 bases). CDR3 size: 15 residues. Germline loops: CDR1 ENHRY, CDR2 SYGVKD. V was cut by 3 bases and J by 3 bases, with 13 bases left in between. The CDR3: CAISEGLQGTDTQYF. DNA for the CDR3: TGTGCCATCAGTGAAGGGTTGCAGGGTACAGATACGCAGTATTTT.

The sample holds a few counts of this clone. The genes are TRBV28 and TRBJ1-2; a weak D match, TRBD1 (5 bases). V lost 6 bases and J 3 bases, leaving 8 bases between the germline ends. This CDR3 region has 12 residues. Germline values: CDR1 MDHEN, CDR2 SYDVKM. The CDR3 DNA follows: TGTGCCAGCAGAACAGGTTACTATGGCTACACCTTC. This sequence encodes CASRTGYYGYTF.

The V and J genes are TRBV9 and TRBJ2-3, with 8 nucleotides matching TRBD2. Germline V gives CDR1 SGDLS, CDR2 YYNGEE. Trimming removed 4 bases from V and 2 bases from J; junction bases left unmatched: 6. The CDR3 runs to 15 residues. The CDR3 nucleotides are TGTGCCAGCAGCCCCCACGGGAGGGACACAGATACGCAGTATTTT. Amino acids: CASSPHGRDTDTQYF.

V and J are TRBV18 and TRBJ2-5; no firm D call. The CDR3 runs 15 residues. Germline-derived CDR1 and CDR2 are KGHSH and LQKENI. V lost 0 bases and J 4 bases, leaving 12 bases between the germline ends. CDR3 DNA sequence: TGTGCCAGCTCACCACCGGATGGTTGGGGAGAGACCCAGTACTTC. Protein sequence: CASSPPDGWGETQYF.

The chain couples TRBV27 to TRBJ1-5; 9 bases fit TRBD1. This CDR3 contains 17 residues. Germline lookup yields CDR1 MNHEY and CDR2 SMNVEV (reference sequence). Unmatched junction bases numbered 10, after V lost 4 bases and J lost 3 bases. This CDR3 is CASSSYSTGGSNQPQHF. CDR3 bases: TGTGCCAGCAGTTCATACTCGACAGGGGGATCCAATCAGCCCCAGCATTTT.

The gene calls are TRBV28 and TRBJ1-5, with TRBD1 identical over 8 bases. Trimming took 10 bases from V and 2 from J; bases not matched to a gene: 16. Germline CDR1 reads MDHEN; CDR2 reads SYDVKM. CDR3 length: 17 residues. CDR3 coding DNA: TGTGCCATCACCTCAGGGGGCTTGCGTGATGGCAATCAGCCCCAGCATTTT. Its protein is CAITSGGLRDGNQPQHF.

This rearrangement joins TRBV29-1 to TRBJ2-5; 15 bases are shared with TRBD2. The CDR3 extends over 15 amino acids. The germline V gene has CDR1 SQVTM and CDR2 ANQGSEA. J lost 9 bases, V lost 6 bases, and 11 bases had no gene match. The CDR3 DNA reads as TGCAGCGTCCGGACTAGCGGGAGGGCCGAGGAGGCCCAGTACTTC. Protein sequence: CSVRTSGRAEEAQYF.

The chain joins TRBV11-2 to TRBJ1-4, with a tentative D call TRBD1 (5 bases). CDR1 is SGHAT, CDR2 FQNNGV, per germline. The CDR3 is made up of 14 amino acids. V lost 6 bases and J lost 6, with 14 bases in between. The CDR3 sequence is CASRTGPGDEKLFF. In DNA form, the CDR3 reads TGTGCCAGCAGAACCGGGCCGGGGGATGAAAAACTGTTTTTT.

This clone was counted only a few times. The V gene is TRBV20-1, the J gene TRBJ2-7; D is uncertain. CDR1 and CDR2 (germline): DFQATT, SNEGSKA (reference sequence). Trimming removed 5 bases at V and 3 bases at J, with 8 bases between. CDR3 length equals 11 residues. The CDR3 here is CSALSFYEQYF. CDR3 sequence (DNA): TGCAGTGCTTTAAGTTTCTACGAGCAGTACTTC.

The chain uses TRBV19 and TRBJ2-3; tentatively, D is TRBD1 (6 bases). Germline-derived CDR1 and CDR2 are LNHDA and SQIVND (reference sequence). Between the trimmed V and J ends, which lost 9 bases and 5 bases, there was a span of 21 bases. There are 15 residues in the CDR3. As DNA, the CDR3 is TGTGCCAGCACCGCCACAGGGCTATATGGAGATACGCAGTATTTT. Translated: CASTATGLYGDTQYF.

Comment on this clone: This likely traces to a read error, being one base from a far larger clone. Other DNA sequences in this sample translate to the same CDR3. This chain uses TRBV4-3 with TRBJ2-2; D is possibly TRBD1 (6 bases). In germline, CDR1 is LGHNA, CDR2 YSLEER. This CDR3 contains 17 residues. The CDR3 DNA is TGCGCCAGCAGCCAAGATTCATGGGCAGGGGTCGCAGGGGAACTGTTTTTT. Protein sequence: CASSQDSWAGVAGELFF.

The rearrangement links TRBV4-3 to TRBJ2-3; TRBD2 matches 7 bases. The CDR3 runs to 15 residues. Germline assignment: CDR1 LGHNA and CDR2 YSLEER. J was trimmed by 5 bases and V by 4 bases; bases with no gene match: 9. The CDR3 spells CASSREVGRGDTQYF. In nucleotides, the CDR3 is TGCGCCAGCAGCCGCGAGGTAGGGAGGGGAGATACGCAGTATTTT.

This clone was detected only a few times. The chain employs TRBV2 and TRBJ2-5; D is possibly TRBD1 (6 bases). The V end lost 3 bases, the J end lost 0 bases, and 11 bases lay between the germline ends. The CDR3 contains 15 residues. Germline V lookup: CDR1 SNHLY, CDR2 FYNNEI. CDR3 region: CASSDFRGDQETQYF. The CDR3 DNA sequence: TGTGCCAGCAGTGACTTCAGGGGAGACCAAGAGACCCAGTACTTC.

This chain links TRBV4-3 with TRBJ1-4; 9 nucleotides line up with TRBD1. Trimming took 1 base from V and 7 from J; bases not matched to a gene: 7. Looked up from germline, CDR1 is LGHNA and CDR2 is YSLEER. This CDR3 is 16 amino acids long. In DNA, the CDR3 is TGCGCCAGCAGCCAAGGCGGGACAGGGTACGGTGAAAAACTGTTTTTT. This gives the protein CASSQGGTGYGEKLFF.